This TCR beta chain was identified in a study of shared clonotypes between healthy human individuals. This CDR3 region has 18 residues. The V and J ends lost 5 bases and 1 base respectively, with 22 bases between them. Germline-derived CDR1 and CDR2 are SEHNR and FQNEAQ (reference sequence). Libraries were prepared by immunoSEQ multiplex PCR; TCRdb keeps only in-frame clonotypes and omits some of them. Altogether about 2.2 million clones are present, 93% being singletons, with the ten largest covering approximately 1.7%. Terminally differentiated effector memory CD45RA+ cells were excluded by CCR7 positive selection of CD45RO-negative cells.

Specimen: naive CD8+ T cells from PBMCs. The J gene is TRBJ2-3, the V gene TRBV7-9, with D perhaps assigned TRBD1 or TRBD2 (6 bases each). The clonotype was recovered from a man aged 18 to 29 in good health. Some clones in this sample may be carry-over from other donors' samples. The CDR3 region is CASSLPGGLAGRTDTQYF. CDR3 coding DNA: TGTGCCAGCAGCCTCCCTGGGGGCTTGGCGGGACGCACAGATACGCAGTATTTT.